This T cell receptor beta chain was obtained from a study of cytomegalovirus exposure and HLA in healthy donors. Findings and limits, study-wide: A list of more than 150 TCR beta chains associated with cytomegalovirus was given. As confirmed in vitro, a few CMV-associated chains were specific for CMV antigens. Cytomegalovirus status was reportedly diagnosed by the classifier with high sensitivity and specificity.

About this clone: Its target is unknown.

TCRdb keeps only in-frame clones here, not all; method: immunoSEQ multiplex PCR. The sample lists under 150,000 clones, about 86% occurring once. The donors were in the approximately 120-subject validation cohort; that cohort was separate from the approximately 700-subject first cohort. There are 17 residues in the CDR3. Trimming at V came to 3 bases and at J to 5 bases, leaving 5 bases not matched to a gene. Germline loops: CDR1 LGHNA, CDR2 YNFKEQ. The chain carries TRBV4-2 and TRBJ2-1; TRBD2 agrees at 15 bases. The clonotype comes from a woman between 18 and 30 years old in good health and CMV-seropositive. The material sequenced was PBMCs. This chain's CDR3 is CASSQGLAGGPHNEQFF. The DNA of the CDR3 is TGTGCCAGCAGCCAGGGACTAGCGGGGGGCCCCCACAATGAGCAGTTCTTC.